This T cell receptor beta chain is drawn from a study of OX40 agonist ivuxolimab in advanced cancers. There are a few counts of this clone. V was trimmed by 0 bases and J by 5 bases, leaving 18 bases between them. The CDR3 length is 17 residues. Germline V gene sequence: CDR1 SGHRS, CDR2 YFSETQ. The assay was immunoSEQ multiplex PCR, and TCRdb's table has in-frame clones only and misses some. The profile shows 60,000 to 65,000 clones, just under 85% of them singletons. The source material was CD4+ or CD8+ T cells sorted from blood, sampled in a trial of the OX40 agonist ivuxolimab. This chain links TRBV5-1 with TRBJ2-4; the D call may be TRBD1 or TRBD2 (6 bases each). The sequence derives from an adult with an advanced solid tumor such as melanoma, head and neck, liver or kidney cancer. In DNA form, the CDR3 reads TGCGCCAGCAGCTTGGTTGGGGGGCGAAATGTTCAAAACATTCAGTACTTC. Its protein product is CASSLVGGRNVQNIQYF.